Presented here are 7 T cell receptor beta chains from one specimen sequenced in a study of blood T cell repertoires in COVID-19. Sequencing used immunoSEQ multiplex PCR; TCRdb keeps in-frame clones, though not all of them. The sample carries nearly 55,000 clones, 78% recorded once. The specimen was peripheral blood. Every receptor here comes from a human donor with active or convalescent COVID-19. The donor label of this sample is uncertain.

The rearrangement uses TRBV7-2 and TRBJ2-7; 9 bases agree with TRBD2. CDR1 is SGHTA, CDR2 FQGNSA, per germline. Trimming at V came to 5 bases and at J to 4 bases, leaving 9 bases not matched to a gene. CDR3 size: 15 residues. The CDR3 protein is CASSPGPTSGYEQYF. CDR3 DNA: TGTGCCAGCAGCCCAGGTCCGACTAGCGGTTACGAGCAGTACTTC.

The V and J genes are TRBV19 and TRBJ1-6; weak D call: TRBD1 (5 bases). There are 12 residues in the CDR3. Germline CDR1 is LNHDA and CDR2 is SQIVND (reference sequence). V was trimmed by 7 bases and J by 8 bases, leaving 9 bases between them. The CDR3 loop reads CASIGGDSPLHF. The CDR3 DNA is TGTGCCAGTATTGGAGGGGATTCACCCCTCCACTTT.

This clone has a handful of counts. The chain couples TRBV28 to TRBJ1-2; TRBD1 agrees at 10 bases. V lost 5 bases to trimming and J lost 4 bases; unmatched junction nucleotides: 7. The CDR3 covers 15 residues. Germline V gene lookup returns CDR1 MDHEN and CDR2 SYDVKM. This chain's CDR3 is CASSPRTGGLYGYTF. DNA for the CDR3: TGTGCCAGCAGTCCCCGGACAGGGGGTCTCTATGGCTACACCTTC.

The chain links TRBV28 to TRBJ1-4, with 10 bases that match TRBD1. Trimming took 5 bases from V and 4 from J; bases not matched to a gene: 7. Germline V gene sequence: CDR1 MDHEN, CDR2 SYDVKM. The CDR3 sequence is 16 residues long. CDR3 bases: TGTGCCAGCAGTGACCCCCGGGACAGGGGTAATGAAAAACTGTTTTTT. As protein: CASSDPRDRGNEKLFF.

The chain carries TRBV19 and TRBJ1-2; TRBD1 matches 9 bases. With 6 bases clipped from V and 8 bases from J, the junction kept 7 bases outside the gene matches. The CDR3 runs 13 residues. The germline CDR1 and CDR2 sequences are LNHDA and SQIVND (reference sequence). This chain's CDR3 is CASSTGGAGGYTF. The CDR3 DNA follows: TGTGCCAGTAGCACAGGGGGCGCAGGCGGCTACACCTTC.

The chain carries TRBV6-6 and TRBJ2-1; 10 nucleotides agree with TRBD2. The length of the CDR3 is 13 residues. CDR1 is MNHNY, CDR2 SVGAGI, per germline (reference sequence). V gave up 7 bases and J gave up 6 bases; unmatched junction bases: 3. The CDR3 coding sequence is TGTGCCAGCAAGCGGGAGGGCCGCAATGAGCAGTTCTTC. This translates into CASKREGRNEQFF.

The V call is TRBV7-8, the J call TRBJ1-2, with 9 positions matching TRBD1. The length of the CDR3 is 13 residues. Germline CDR1 SGHVS, CDR2 FQNEAQ. Trimming at V came to 4 bases and at J to 8 bases, leaving 5 bases not matched to a gene. The CDR3 reads CASSSDRGRGYTF. CDR3 DNA sequence: TGTGCCAGCAGCTCGGACAGGGGAAGGGGCTACACCTTC.